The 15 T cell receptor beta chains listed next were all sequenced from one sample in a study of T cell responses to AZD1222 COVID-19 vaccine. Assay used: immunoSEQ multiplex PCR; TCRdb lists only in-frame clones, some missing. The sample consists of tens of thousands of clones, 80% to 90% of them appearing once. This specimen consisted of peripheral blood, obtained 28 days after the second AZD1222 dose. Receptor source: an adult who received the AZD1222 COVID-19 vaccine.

CDR3 in amino acids: CASSATGLGTQYF. For the CDR3, the DNA is TGTGCCAGCAGCGCCACAGGGTTGGGGACCCAGTACTTC. This sequence joins TRBV9 and TRBJ2-5; D perhaps matches TRBD1 (6 bases). The CDR3 is 13 amino acids. Trimming removed 3 bases at V and 7 bases at J, with 13 bases between. In germline, CDR1 is SGDLS, CDR2 YYNGEE.

The DNA of the CDR3 is TGTGCCAGCAGCTTTCTTGGTCATGGAAACACCATATATTTT. It is translated as CASSFLGHGNTIYF. The chain is built from TRBV7-9 and TRBJ1-3; D gene ambiguous. CDR3 size: 14 residues. In germline, CDR1 is SEHNR, CDR2 FQNEAQ (reference sequence). The V end was cut by 3 bases, the J end by 3 bases, with 9 bases between.

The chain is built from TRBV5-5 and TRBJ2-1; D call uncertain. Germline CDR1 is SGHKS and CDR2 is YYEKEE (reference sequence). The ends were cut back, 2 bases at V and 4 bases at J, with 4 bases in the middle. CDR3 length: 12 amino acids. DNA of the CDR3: TGTGCCAGCAGCTTAAGATACAATGAGCAGTTCTTC. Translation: CASSLRYNEQFF.

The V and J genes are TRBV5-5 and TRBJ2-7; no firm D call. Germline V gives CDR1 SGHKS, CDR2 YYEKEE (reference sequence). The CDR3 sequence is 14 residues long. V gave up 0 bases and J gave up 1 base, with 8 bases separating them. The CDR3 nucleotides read TGTGCCAGCAGCTTGGTGGACCGGTCCTACGAGCAGTACTTC. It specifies CASSLVDRSYEQYF.

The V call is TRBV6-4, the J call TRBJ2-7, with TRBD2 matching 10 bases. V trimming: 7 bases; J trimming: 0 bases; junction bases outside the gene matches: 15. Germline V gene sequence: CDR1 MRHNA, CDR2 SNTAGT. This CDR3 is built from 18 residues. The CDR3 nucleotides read TGTGCCAGCACCAAGGGACTAGCGCGTACCGTCAGCTCCTACGAGCAGTACGTC. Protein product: CASTKGLARTVSSYEQYV.

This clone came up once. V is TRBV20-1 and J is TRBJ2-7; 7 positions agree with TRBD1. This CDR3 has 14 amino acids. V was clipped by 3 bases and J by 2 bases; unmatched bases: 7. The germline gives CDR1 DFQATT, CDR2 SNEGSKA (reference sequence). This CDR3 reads CSASSGQRAYEQYF. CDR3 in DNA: TGCAGTGCTAGTTCGGGACAGAGAGCCTACGAGCAGTACTTC.

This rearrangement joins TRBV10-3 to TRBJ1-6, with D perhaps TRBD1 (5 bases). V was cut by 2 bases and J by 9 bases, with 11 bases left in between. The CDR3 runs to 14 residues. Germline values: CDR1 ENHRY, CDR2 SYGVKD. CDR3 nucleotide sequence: TGTGCCATCAGTGAGGTACGGGGGGGTTCACCCCTCCACTTT. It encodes CAISEVRGGSPLHF.

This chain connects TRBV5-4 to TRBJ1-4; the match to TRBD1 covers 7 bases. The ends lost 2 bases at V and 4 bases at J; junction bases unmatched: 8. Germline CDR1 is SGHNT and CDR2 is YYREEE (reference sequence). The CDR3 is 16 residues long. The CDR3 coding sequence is TGTGCCAGCAGCTTCGACAGGGTGTTGGGTAATGAAAAACTGTTTTTT. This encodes CASSFDRVLGNEKLFF.

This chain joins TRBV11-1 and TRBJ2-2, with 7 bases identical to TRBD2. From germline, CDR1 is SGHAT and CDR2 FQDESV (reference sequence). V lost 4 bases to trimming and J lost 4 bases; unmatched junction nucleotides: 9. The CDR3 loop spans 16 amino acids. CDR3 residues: CASSYRGVRGTGELFF. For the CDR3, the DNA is TGTGCCAGCAGCTACCGGGGGGTGAGGGGCACCGGGGAGCTGTTTTTT.

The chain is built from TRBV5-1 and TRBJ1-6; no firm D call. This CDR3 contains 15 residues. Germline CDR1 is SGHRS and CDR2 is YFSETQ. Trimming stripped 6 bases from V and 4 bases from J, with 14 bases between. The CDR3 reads CASTPSPVYNSPLHF. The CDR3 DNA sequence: TGCGCCAGCACCCCTTCCCCGGTTTATAATTCACCCCTCCACTTT.

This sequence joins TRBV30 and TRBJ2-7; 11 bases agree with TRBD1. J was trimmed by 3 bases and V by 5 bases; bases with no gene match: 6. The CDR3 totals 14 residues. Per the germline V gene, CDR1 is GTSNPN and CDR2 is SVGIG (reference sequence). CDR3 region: CAWAGTGGFYEQYF. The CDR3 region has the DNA TGTGCCTGGGCGGGGACAGGGGGTTTCTACGAGCAGTACTTC.

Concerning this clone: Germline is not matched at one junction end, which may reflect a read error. Here the CDR3 DNA reads TGTGCCACCAGTGAAGGACATTTC. Translated: CATSEGHF. The chain recombines TRBV24-1 with TRBJ2-7; possible D gene TRBD1, 5 bases. This CDR3 has 8 amino acids. Per the germline V gene, CDR1 is KGHDR and CDR2 is SFDVKD.

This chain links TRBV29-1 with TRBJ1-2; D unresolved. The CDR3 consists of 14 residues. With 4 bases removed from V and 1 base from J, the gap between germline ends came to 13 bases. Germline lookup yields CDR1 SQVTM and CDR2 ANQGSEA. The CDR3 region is CSVARSPNNYGYTF. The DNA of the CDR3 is TGCAGCGTTGCACGCAGCCCAAATAACTATGGCTACACCTTC.

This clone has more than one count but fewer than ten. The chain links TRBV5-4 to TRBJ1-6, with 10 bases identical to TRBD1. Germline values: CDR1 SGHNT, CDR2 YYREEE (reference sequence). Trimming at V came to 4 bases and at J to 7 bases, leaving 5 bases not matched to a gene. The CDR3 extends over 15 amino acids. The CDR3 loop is CASSRQGAFNSPLHF. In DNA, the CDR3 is TGTGCCAGCAGCCGACAGGGGGCTTTCAATTCACCCCTCCACTTT.

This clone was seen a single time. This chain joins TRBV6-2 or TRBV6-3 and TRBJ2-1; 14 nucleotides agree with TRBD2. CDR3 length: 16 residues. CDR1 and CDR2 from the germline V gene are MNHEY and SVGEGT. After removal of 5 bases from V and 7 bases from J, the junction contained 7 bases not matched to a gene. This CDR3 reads CASSLRLAGGLNEQFF. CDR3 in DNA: TGTGCCAGCAGTCTACGACTAGCGGGGGGGCTTAATGAGCAGTTCTTC.